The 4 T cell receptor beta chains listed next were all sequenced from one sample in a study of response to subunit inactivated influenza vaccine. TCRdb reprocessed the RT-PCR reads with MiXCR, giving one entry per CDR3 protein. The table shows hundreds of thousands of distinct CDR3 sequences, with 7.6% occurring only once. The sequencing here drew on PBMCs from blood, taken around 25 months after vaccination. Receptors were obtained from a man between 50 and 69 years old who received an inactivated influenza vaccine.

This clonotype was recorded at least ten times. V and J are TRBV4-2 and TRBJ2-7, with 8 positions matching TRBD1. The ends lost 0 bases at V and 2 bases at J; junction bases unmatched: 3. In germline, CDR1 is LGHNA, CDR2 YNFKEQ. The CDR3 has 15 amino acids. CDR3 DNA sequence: TGTGCCAGCAGCCAAGAAGGACAGGGAGCCTACGAGCAGTACTTC. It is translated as CASSQEGQGAYEQYF.

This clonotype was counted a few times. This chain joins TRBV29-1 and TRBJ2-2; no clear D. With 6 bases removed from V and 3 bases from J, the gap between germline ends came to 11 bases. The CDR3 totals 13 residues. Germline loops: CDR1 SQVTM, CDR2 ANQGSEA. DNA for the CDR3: TGCAGCGTCGCCGGCATATACACCGGGGAGCTGTTTTTT. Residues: CSVAGIYTGELFF.

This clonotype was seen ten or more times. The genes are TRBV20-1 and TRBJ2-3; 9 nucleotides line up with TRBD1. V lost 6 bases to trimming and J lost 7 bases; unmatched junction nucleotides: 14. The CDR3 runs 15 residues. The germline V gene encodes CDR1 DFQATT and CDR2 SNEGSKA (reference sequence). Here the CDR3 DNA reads TGCAGTGCCAAACGGACAGGGGTAGCCGGTTATACGCAGTATTTT. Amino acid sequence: CSAKRTGVAGYTQYF.

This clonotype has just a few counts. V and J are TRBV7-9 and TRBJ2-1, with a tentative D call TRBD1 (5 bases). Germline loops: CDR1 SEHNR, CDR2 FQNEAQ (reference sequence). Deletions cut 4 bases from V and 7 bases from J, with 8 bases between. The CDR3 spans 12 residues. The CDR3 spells CASSSSGNEQFF. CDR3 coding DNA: TGTGCCAGCAGCTCCTCAGGGAATGAGCAGTTCTTC. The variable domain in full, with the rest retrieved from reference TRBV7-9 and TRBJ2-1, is DTGVSQNPRHKITKRGQNVTFRCDPISEHNRLYWYRQTLGQGPEFLTYFQNEAQLEKSRLLSDRFSAERPKGSFSTLEIQRTEQGDSAMYLCASSSSGNEQFFGPGTRLTVL.